Given below is one T cell receptor (beta chain) in context. Its antigen is not identified. MiXCR, run by TCRdb on the RT-PCR reads, gives a single entry per CDR3 protein. The repertoire holds 530,000 or so distinct CDR3 sequences, with over 9.5% as singletons. This specimen belongs to a study of response to subunit inactivated influenza vaccine. Study-level results: Seasonal influenza vaccination, on each occasion, was suggested by the authors to recruit few new T cells.

The length of the CDR3 is 17 residues. The germline gives CDR1 SGHTA, CDR2 FQGNSA. V shed 1 base, J shed 1 base, and the junction held 6 bases outside the gene matches. The receptor was derived from a man in his fifties or sixties who received an inactivated influenza vaccine. Specimen: PBMCs from blood, collected on the day of vaccination. The rearrangement joins TRBV7-2 to TRBJ2-2, with 7 positions matching TRBD1. The CDR3 region has the DNA TGTGCCAGCAGCTTAGTGGCTGGGACAGTGAACACCGGGGAGCTGTTTTTT. It translates to CASSLVAGTVNTGELFF.